The 10 T cell receptor beta chains below were found in one sample sequenced in a study of cytomegalovirus exposure and HLA in healthy donors (dated by TCRdb to 2015 to 2018). Libraries were built with the immunoSEQ multiplex PCR assay. A mixture of 60 forward primers for TCR Vbeta segments and 13 reverse primers for TCR Jbeta segments was used in the multiplex PCR. TCRdb's version of the immuneACCESS table is confined to in-frame rearrangements and falls short of the full clone set. An unresolved V gene accounts for under half of the shortfall where checked; the remainder is of unknown origin. The sample includes 150,000 to 200,000 clones, with around 68% observed a single time. The ten largest clones add up to about 1.4% of the sample. Sequencing was carried out using PBMCs. Receptors were obtained from a girl aged 10 to 17 in good health and CMV-seronegative.

The chain couples TRBV4-1 to TRBJ1-2; the D gene is possibly TRBD1 (6 bases). The germline V and J ends were trimmed by 4 bases and 0 bases, with 15 bases remaining between them. The CDR3 spans 16 residues. Germline CDR1 MGHRA, CDR2 YSYEKL. The CDR3 is CASSPRADSPNYGYTF. The CDR3 nucleotides are TGCGCCAGCAGCCCAAGGGCGGACAGCCCTAACTATGGCTACACCTTC.

The chain joins TRBV27 to TRBJ2-7; D may be TRBD1 (6 bases). Germline CDR1 and CDR2: MNHEY and SMNVEV (reference sequence). The CDR3 runs to 15 residues. V lost 5 bases to trimming and J lost 4 bases, with 18 bases between them. CDR3 sequence (DNA): TGTGCCAGCAGTCTGGGGGACATTACGCTTTACGAGCAGTACTTC. It specifies CASSLGDITLYEQYF.

J is TRBJ2-3 and V is TRBV27; TRBD2 might be the D (6 bases). CDR1 is MNHEY, CDR2 SMNVEV, per germline (reference sequence). The CDR3 sequence is 15 residues long. Trimming took off 2 bases at V and 3 bases at J, with 12 bases between the two ends. The CDR3, as DNA: TGTGCCAGCAGTTTACTCGGGGGACCGACAGATACGCAGTATTTT. Protein sequence: CASSLLGGPTDTQYF.

The chain is built from TRBV18 and TRBJ2-7, with 8 bases matching TRBD1. CDR3 size: 13 residues. The germline gives CDR1 KGHSH, CDR2 LQKENI. Trimming cost V 3 bases and J 3 bases; bases outside gene matches: 1. Written as DNA, the CDR3 is TGTGCCAGCTCACCGGACAGGGTCTACGAGCAGTACTTC. Translated, it gives CASSPDRVYEQYF.

V gene TRBV5-1 combines with J gene TRBJ1-2, with 7 bases that match TRBD1. V shed 1 base and J 8 bases; nucleotides not matched to a gene: 2. CDR3 length equals 12 residues. Germline V gene lookup returns CDR1 SGHRS and CDR2 YFSETQ. CDR3 in amino acids: CASSLTGEGYTF. The CDR3 DNA reads TGCGCCAGCAGCTTGACAGGGGAGGGCTACACCTTC.

This clone was found once. This sequence joins TRBV15 and TRBJ1-1; TRBD1 aligns across 8 bases. This CDR3 spans 16 amino acids. Losses at the gene ends were 5 bases for V and 2 bases for J; bases not matched to a gene: 10. CDR1 and CDR2 (germline): LNHNV, YYDKDF (reference sequence). CDR3 amino acids: CATSGGTGSTNTEAFF. The DNA of the CDR3 is TGTGCCACCAGCGGTGGGACAGGCTCCACCAACACTGAAGCTTTCTTT.

V and J are TRBV7-9 and TRBJ1-6; weak D call: TRBD1 (6 bases). The CDR3 covers 16 residues. V dropped 5 bases and J dropped 6 bases, with 17 bases sitting between them. CDR1 is SEHNR and CDR2 is FQNEAQ in the germline V gene (reference sequence). The CDR3 spells CASSTGGLGGNSPLHF. In DNA form, the CDR3 reads TGTGCCAGCAGCACCGGGGGGTTAGGGGGTAATTCACCCCTCCACTTT.

This chain connects TRBV5-1 to TRBJ1-1; possible D gene TRBD1, 5 bases. The V and J ends lost 4 bases and 6 bases respectively, with 13 bases between them. The CDR3 is made up of 13 amino acids. The germline V gene encodes CDR1 SGHRS and CDR2 YFSETQ. The CDR3 DNA reads TGCGCCAGCAGCCCGTCCCCGGGGGCTGAAGCTTTCTTT. It specifies CASSPSPGAEAFF.

The rearrangement links TRBV9 to TRBJ2-1; 9 nucleotides align to TRBD2. Trimming took 4 bases from V and 7 from J; bases not matched to a gene: 9. The CDR3 covers 15 residues. The V gene's germline CDR1 is SGDLS and CDR2 YYNGEE. The CDR3 sequence is CASSLVAGGPNEQFF. The CDR3 DNA follows: TGTGCCAGCAGCCTGGTGGCGGGGGGGCCTAATGAGCAGTTCTTC.

This chain uses TRBV6-8 with TRBJ2-1; 7 nucleotides align to TRBD1. V lost 5 bases and J lost 9; bases outside the gene matches: 16. Germline V gives CDR1 MNHGY, CDR2 SAAAGT. CDR3 length: 16 amino acids. CDR3 sequence (DNA): TGTGCCAGCAGTAACACCTCGGAACAGGGGTCATTTGAGCAGTTCTTC. Translation gives CASSNTSEQGSFEQFF.